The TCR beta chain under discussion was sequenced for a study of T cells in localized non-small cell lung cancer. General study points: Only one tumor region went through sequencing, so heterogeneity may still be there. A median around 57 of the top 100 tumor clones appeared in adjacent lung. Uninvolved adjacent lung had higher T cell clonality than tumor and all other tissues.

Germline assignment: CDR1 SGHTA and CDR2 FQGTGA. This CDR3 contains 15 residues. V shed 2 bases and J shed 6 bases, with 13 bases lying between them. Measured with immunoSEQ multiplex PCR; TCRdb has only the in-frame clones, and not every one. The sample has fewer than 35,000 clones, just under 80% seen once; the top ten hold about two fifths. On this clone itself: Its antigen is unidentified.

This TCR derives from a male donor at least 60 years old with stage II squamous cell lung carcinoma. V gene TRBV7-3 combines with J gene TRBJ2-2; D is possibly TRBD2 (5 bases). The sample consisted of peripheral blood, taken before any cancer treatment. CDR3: CASSLEGHFAGELFF. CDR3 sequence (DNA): TGTGCCAGCAGCTTAGAGGGTCACTTTGCCGGGGAGCTGTTTTTT.